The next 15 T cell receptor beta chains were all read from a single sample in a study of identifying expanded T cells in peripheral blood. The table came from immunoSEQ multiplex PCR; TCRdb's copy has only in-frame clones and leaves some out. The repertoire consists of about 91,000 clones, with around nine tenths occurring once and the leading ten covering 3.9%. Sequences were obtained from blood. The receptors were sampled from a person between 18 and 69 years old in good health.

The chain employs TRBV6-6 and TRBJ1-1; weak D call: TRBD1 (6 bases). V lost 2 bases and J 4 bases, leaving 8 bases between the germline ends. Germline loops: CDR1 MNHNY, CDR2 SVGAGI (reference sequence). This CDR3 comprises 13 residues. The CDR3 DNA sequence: TGTGCCAGCAGTTACGGACAGAGCACTGAAGCTTTCTTT. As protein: CASSYGQSTEAFF.

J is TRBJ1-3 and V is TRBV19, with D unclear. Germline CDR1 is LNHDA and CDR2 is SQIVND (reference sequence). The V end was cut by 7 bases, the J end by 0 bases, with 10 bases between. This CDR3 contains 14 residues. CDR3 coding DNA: TGTGCCAGTACCTCAGCCTACTCTGGAAACACCATATATTTT. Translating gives CASTSAYSGNTIYF. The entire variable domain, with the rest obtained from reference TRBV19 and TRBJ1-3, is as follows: DGGITQSPKYLFRKEGQNVTLSCEQNLNHDAMYWYRQDPGQGLRLIYYSQIVNDFQKGDIAEGYSVSREKKESFPLTVTSAQKNPTAFYLCASTSAYSGNTIYFGEGSWLTVV.

CDR3 coding DNA: TGCGCCAGCAGCCAAGATCTAACGGCAACTAGGGGTGACGAGCAGTTCTTC. Translation: CASSQDLTATRGDEQFF. This chain uses TRBV4-3 with TRBJ2-1; D is tentatively TRBD1 or TRBD2 (5 bases each). Germline assignment: CDR1 LGHNA and CDR2 YSLEER. This CDR3 has 17 residues. The V end lost 0 bases, the J end lost 10 bases, and 22 bases lay between the germline ends.

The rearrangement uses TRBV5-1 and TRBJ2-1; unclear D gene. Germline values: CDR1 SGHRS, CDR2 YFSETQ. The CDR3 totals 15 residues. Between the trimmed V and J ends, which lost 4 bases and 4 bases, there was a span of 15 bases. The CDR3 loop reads CASSPTGSTYNEQFF. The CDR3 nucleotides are TGCGCCAGCAGCCCGACCGGATCAACTTACAATGAGCAGTTCTTC. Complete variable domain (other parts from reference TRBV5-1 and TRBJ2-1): KAGVTQTPRYLIKTRGQQVTLSCSPISGHRSVSWYQQTPGQGLQFLFEYFSETQRNKGNFPGRFSGRQFSNSRSEMNVSTLELGDSALYLCASSPTGSTYNEQFFGPGTRLTVL.

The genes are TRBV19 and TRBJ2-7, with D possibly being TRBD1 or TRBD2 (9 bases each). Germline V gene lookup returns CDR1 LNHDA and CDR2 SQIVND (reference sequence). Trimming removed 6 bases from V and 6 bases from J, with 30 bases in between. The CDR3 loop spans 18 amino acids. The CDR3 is CASSRQGEVGLAGSEQYF. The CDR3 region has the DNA TGTGCCAGTAGCCGACAGGGGGAGGTCGGCCTAGCGGGGAGCGAGCAGTACTTC.

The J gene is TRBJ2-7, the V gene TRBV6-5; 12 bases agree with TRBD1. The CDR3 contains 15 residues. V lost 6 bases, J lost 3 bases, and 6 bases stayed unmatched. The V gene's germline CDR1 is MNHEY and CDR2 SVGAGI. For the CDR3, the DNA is TGTGCCAGCAGAGGGGACAGGGGGCCTTACTACGAGCAGTACTTC. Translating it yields CASRGDRGPYYEQYF.

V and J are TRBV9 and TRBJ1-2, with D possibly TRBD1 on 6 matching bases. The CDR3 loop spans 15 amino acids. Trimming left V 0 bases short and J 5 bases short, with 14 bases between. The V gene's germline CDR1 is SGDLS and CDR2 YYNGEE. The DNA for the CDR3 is TGTGCCAGCAGCGTAGAAGTACAGGGAGGATATGGCTACACCTTC. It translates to CASSVEVQGGYGYTF. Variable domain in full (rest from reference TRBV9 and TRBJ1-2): DSGVTQTPKHLITATGQRVTLRCSPRSGDLSVYWYQQSLDQGLQFLIQYYNGEERAKGNILERFSAQQFPDLHSELNLSSLELGDSALYFCASSVEVQGGYGYTFGSGTRLTVV.

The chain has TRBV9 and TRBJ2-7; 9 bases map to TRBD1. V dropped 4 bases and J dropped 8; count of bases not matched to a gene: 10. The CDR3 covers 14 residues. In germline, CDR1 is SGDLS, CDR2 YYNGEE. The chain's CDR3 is CASSPWDREGKQYF. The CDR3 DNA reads TGTGCCAGCAGCCCCTGGGACAGGGAGGGAAAGCAGTACTTC.

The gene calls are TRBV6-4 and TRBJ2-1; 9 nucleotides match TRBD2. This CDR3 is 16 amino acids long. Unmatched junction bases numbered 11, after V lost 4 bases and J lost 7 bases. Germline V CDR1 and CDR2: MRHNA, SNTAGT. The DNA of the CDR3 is TGTGCCAGCAGTGCCGTTCGGCGGGGGGGCCGAAATGAGCAGTTCTTC. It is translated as CASSAVRRGGRNEQFF.

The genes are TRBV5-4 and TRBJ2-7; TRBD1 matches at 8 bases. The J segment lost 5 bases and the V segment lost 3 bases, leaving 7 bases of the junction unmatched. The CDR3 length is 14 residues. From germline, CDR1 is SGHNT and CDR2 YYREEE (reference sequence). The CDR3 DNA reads TGTGCCAGCAGCTCCCCAGGGGGCGGCGACGAGCAGTACTTC. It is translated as CASSSPGGGDEQYF.

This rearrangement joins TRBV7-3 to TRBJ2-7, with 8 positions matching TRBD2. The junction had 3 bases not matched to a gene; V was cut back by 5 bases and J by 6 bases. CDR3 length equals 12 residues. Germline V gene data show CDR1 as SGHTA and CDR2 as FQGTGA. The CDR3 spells CASSPGLGEQYF. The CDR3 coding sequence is TGTGCCAGCAGCCCGGGACTAGGCGAGCAGTACTTC.

In DNA form, the CDR3 reads TGTGCCAGCAGCTTGGCCGGAAGGGAGAACACCGGGGAGCTGTTTTTT. It encodes CASSLAGRENTGELFF. V is TRBV5-6 and J is TRBJ2-2; D not certain. Germline assignment: CDR1 SGHDT and CDR2 YYEEEE. There are 16 residues in the CDR3. V lost 0 bases, J lost 1 base, and 10 bases lay in between.

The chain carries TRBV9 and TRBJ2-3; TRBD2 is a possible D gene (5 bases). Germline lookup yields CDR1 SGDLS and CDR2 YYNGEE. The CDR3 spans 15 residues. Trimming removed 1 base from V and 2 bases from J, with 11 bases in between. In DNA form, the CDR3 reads TGTGCCAGCAGCGTAACTAGTGCCCACACAGATACGCAGTATTTT. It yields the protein CASSVTSAHTDTQYF. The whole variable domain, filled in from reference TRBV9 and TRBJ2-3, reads DSGVTQTPKHLITATGQRVTLRCSPRSGDLSVYWYQQSLDQGLQFLIQYYNGEERAKGNILERFSAQQFPDLHSELNLSSLELGDSALYFCASSVTSAHTDTQYFGPGTRLTVL.

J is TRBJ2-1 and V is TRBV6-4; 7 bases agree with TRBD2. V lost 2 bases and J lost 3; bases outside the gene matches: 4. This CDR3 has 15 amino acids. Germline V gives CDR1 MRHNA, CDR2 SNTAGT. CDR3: CASSDGLADYNEQFF. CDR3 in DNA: TGTGCCAGCAGTGACGGCCTAGCGGACTACAATGAGCAGTTCTTC.

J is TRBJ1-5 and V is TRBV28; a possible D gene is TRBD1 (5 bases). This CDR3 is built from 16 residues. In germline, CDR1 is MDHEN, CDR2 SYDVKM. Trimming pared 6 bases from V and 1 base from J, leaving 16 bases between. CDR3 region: CASRGGRWASNQPQHF. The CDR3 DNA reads TGTGCCAGCAGGGGGGGACGGTGGGCCAGCAATCAGCCCCAGCATTTT.